The present TCR beta chain was sequenced within a study of monozygotic twins with cystic fibrosis (dated by TCRdb to about 2021). With regard to the full study: Barcoded libraries were made from about 2.7 micrograms of fragmented DNA using approximately 15 PCR cycles. TCR beta repertoires were compared within and between 16 monozygotic twin pairs with cystic fibrosis so that genetic influence on V and J gene usage could be assessed. The cohort included ten female and six male twin pairs, mostly children and adolescents, aged roughly 2.0 to 40 years with a median of approximately 8.2 years. On the day of blood sampling, twins were ranked among 850 to 1,100 cohort participants for weight-for-height and for FEVPerc (FEV1 disease centile). Data for three of the twin pairs had already been reported earlier in a different context.

This clone came up once. No antigen is known for it. It has no much larger one-base neighbor in the sample; base qualities were not kept. Study-level results and caveats: Significantly higher nucleotide-identical clonotype sharing was observed within monozygotic CF twin pairs than between unrelated CF individuals (P = 0.000026, Mann-Whitney). Simpson clonality tended to be low (median approximately 0.0095), which suggests a naive-dominated repertoire, although clonality was higher in the most severely affected patients. The cohort was small, and the number of shared CDR3s showed no association with age, concordance or disease severity. V gene usage was most similar to the co-twin in 13 of 16 pairs, and J usage was most similar to the co-twin in 8 of 16 pairs, which suggests genetic constraints.

The twin pairs came from the European Cystic Fibrosis Twin and Sibling Study Cohort, a cohort that recruited patients from 170 or so CF clinics across 14 European countries. Zygosity and CFTR genotype were verified in-house, with zygosity tested by multiplex PCR of nine short tandem repeat loci. Peripheral blood was taken from each twin, and clinical parameters were recorded on the day of blood sampling. Phenol/chloroform extraction was used to isolate genomic DNA from peripheral blood cells, and the DNA was then kept in TE buffer at 4 degrees C. Germline trimming amounts to 1 base on V and 7 bases on J, with 4 as the count of junction bases outside the gene matches. Its CDR3 holds 14 amino acids, cysteine through phenylalanine. The sequence is cut down to CDR3 DNA, 42 bases in frame from base 1. Looking up the germline V gene yields CDR1 LGHNA and CDR2 YSLEER. Following the manufacturer's instructions, the researchers used the immunoSEQ immune profiling system to amplify TCR beta CDR3 regions via multiplex PCR. Sequencing was performed on an Illumina NextSeq system. Concerning the study's data processing: Sequence data were processed on the immunoSEQ Analyzer platform, and clonality was calculated as the square root of Simpson's index of productive rearrangements. V and J usage similarity was measured by Jensen-Shannon distance, and CDR3 generation probabilities were computed with OLGA. The researchers looked up shared CDR3 sequences in the immuneACCESS database (August 2020) and in VDJdb (December 2020). This is the immuneACCESS table as TCRdb keeps it, with only in-frame sequences that have V and J called. A part of the clones is gone; compared with another copy, unresolved V genes explain less than half, and the rest is unexplained. Clone size and the V and J calls come from that table; the DNA yielded D and trimming. This sample lists tens of thousands of clones; around nine tenths were detected once. The ten largest make up around 1.2% of the sample.

The sequence joins TRBV4-3 to TRBJ2-3; 8 central bases correspond to TRBD1. The source is a woman in her thirties with cystic fibrosis. The material sequenced was blood. CDR3 loop: CASSQAGGGHTQYF. The DNA sequence is TGCGCCAGCAGCCAAGCAGGGGGCGGACATACGCAGTATTTT.